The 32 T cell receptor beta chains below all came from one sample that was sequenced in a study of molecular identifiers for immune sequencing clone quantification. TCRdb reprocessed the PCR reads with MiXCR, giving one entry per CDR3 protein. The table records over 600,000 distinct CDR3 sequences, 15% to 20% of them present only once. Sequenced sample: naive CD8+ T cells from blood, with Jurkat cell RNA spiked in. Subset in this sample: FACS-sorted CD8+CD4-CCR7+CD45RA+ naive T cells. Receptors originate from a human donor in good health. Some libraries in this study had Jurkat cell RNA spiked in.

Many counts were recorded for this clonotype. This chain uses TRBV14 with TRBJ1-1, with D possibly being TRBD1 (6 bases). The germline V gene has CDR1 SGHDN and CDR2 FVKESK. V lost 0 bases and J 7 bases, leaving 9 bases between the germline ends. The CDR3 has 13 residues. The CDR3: CASSQDWDIEAFF. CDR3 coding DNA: TGTGCCAGCAGCCAAGATTGGGACATTGAAGCTTTCTTT.

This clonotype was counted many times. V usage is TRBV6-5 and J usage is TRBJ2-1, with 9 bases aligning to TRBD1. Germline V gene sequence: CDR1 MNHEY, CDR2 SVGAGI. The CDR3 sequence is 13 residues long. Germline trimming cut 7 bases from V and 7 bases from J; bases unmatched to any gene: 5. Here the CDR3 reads CASIDRGRNEQFF. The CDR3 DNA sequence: TGTGCCAGCATCGACAGGGGGAGGAATGAGCAGTTCTTC.

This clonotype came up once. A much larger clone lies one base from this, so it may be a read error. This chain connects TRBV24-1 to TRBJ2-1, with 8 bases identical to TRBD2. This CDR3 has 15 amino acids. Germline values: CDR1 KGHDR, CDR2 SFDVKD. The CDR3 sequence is CATSAKREPYNERFF. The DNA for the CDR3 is TGTGCCACCAGTGCGAAGCGGGAGCCCTACAATGAGCGGTTCTTC.

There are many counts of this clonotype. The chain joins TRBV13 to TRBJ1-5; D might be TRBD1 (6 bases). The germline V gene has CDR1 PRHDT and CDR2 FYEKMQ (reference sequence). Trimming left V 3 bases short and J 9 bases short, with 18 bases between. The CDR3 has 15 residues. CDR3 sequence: CASSLGGLTGTPQHF. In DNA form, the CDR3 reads TGTGCCAGCAGCTTGGGGGGGCTAACTGGGACGCCCCAGCATTTT. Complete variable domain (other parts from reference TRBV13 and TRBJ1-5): AAGVIQSPRHLIKEKRETATLKCYPIPRHDTVYWYQQGPGQDPQFLISFYEKMQSDKGSIPDRFSAQQFSDYHSELNMSSLELGDSALYFCASSLGGLTGTPQHFGDGTRLSIL.

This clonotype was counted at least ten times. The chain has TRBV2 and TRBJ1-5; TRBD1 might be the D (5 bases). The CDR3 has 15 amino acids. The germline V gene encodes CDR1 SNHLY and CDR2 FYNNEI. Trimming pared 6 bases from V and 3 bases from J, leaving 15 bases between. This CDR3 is CASRLGEGANQPQHF. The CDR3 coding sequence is TGTGCCAGCAGGCTGGGGGAAGGGGCCAATCAGCCCCAGCATTTT.

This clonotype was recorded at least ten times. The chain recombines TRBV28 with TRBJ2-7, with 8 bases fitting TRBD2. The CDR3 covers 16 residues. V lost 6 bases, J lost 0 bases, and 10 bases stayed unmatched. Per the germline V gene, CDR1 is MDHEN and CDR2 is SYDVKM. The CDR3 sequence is CASSSMPGLDSYEQYF. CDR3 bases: TGTGCCAGCAGCTCTATGCCGGGACTAGACTCCTACGAGCAGTACTTC. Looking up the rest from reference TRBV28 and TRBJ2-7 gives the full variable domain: DVKVTQSSRYLVKRTGEKVFLECVQDMDHENMFWYRQDPGLGLRLIYFSYDVKMKEKGDIPEGYSVSREKKERFSLILESASTNQTSMYLCASSSMPGLDSYEQYFGPGTRLTVT.

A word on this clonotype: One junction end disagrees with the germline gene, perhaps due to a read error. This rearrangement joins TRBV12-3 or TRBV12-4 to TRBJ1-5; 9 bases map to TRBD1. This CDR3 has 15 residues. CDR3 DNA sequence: TGTGCCAGCACCCCGACAGGGGGAGGCAATCAGCCCCGGCATTTT. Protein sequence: CASTPTGGGNQPRHF.

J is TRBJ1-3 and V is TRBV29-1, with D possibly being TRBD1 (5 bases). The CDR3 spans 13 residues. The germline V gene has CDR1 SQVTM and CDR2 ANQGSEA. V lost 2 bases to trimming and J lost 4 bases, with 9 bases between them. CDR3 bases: TGCAGCGTTGAACCCGGGGCCGGAAACACCATATATTTT. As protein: CSVEPGAGNTIYF. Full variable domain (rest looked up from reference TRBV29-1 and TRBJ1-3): SAVISQKPSRDICQRGTSLTIQCQVDSQVTMMFWYRQQPGQSLTLIATANQGSEATYESGFVIDKFPISRPNLTFSTLTVSNMSPEDSSIYLCSVEPGAGNTIYFGEGSWLTVV.

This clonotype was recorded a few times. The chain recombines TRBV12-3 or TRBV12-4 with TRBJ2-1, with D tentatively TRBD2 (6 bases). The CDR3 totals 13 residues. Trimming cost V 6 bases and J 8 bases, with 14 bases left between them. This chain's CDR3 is CASSWEAGYEQFF. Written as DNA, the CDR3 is TGTGCCAGCAGCTGGGAGGCGGGGTATGAGCAGTTCTTC.

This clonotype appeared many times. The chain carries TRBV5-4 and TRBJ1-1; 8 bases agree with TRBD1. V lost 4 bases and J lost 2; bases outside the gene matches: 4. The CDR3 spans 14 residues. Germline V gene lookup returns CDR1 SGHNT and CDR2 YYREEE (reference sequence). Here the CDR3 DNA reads TGTGCCAGCAGCCCGGGACAGGACAACACTGAAGCTTTCTTT. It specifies CASSPGQDNTEAFF.

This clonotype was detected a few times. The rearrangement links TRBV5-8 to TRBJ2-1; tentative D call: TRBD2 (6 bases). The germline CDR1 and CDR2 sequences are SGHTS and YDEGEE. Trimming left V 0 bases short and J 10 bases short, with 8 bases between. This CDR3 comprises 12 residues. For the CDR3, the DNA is TGTGCCAGCAGCTTGGCCCTAGCGGAGCAGTTCTTC. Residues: CASSLALAEQFF.

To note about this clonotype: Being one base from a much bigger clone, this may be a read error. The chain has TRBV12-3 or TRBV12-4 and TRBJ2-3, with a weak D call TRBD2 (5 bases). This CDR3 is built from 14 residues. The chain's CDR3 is CTSSSPEGLDTQYF. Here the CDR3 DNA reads TGTACCAGCAGTTCACCCGAGGGATTAGATACGCAGTATTTT.

CDR3 protein: CAWSETGPANEKLFF. CDR3 DNA: TGTGCCTGGAGTGAAACGGGACCTGCTAATGAAAAACTGTTTTTT. The chain joins TRBV30 to TRBJ1-4; weak D call: TRBD1 (5 bases). The CDR3 is 15 residues long. Per the germline V gene, CDR1 is GTSNPN and CDR2 is SVGIG (reference sequence). With 1 base removed from V and 3 bases from J, the gap between germline ends came to 12 bases.

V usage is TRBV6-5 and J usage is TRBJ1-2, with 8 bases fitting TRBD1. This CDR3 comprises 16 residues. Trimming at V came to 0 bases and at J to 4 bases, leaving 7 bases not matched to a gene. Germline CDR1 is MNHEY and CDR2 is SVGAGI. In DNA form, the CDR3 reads TGTGCCAGCAGTTACTCCGCCCCGGACAGGGCCTATGGCTACACCTTC. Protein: CASSYSAPDRAYGYTF.

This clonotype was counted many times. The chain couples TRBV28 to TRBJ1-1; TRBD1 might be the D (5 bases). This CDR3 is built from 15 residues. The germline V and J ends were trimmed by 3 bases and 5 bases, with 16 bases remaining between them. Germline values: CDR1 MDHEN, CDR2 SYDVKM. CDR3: CASSFGPGARTEAFF. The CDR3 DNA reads TGTGCCAGCAGTTTTGGTCCCGGGGCTCGGACTGAAGCTTTCTTT.

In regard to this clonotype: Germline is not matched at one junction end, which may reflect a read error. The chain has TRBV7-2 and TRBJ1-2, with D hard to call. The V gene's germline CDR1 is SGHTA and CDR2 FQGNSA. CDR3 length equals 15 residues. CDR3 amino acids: CASSLTLEPNYSYTF. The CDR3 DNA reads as TGTGCCAGCAGCTTAACCTTAGAACCTAACTATAGCTACACCTTC.

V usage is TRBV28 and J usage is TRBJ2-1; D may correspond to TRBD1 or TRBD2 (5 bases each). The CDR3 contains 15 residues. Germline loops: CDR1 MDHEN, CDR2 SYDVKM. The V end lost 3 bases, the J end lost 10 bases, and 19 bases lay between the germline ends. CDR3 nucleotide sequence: TGTGCCAGCAGTTTTGGGGCAGGACTCTCCTACGAGCAGTTCTTC. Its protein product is CASSFGAGLSYEQFF.

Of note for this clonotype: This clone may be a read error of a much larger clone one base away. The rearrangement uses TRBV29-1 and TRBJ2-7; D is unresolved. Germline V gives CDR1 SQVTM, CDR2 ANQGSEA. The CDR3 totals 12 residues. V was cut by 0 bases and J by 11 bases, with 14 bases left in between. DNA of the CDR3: TGCAGCGTTGAAGAGGGCGGCATATGGGAGTACTTC. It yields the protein CSVEEGGIWEYF.

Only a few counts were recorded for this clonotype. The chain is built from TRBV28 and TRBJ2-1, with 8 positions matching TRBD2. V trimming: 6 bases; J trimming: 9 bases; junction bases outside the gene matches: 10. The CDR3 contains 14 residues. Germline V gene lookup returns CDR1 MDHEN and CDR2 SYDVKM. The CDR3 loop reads CASRVTSGYSEQFF. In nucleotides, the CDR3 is TGTGCCAGCAGGGTAACTAGCGGCTACTCTGAGCAGTTCTTC.

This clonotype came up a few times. CDR3 region: CASGVSVGGKRTDTQYF. CDR3 bases: TGCGCCAGCGGGGTCTCGGTGGGCGGGAAAAGGACAGATACGCAGTATTTT. This rearrangement joins TRBV10-2 to TRBJ2-3, with D possibly being TRBD2 (6 bases). Germline CDR1 reads WSHSY; CDR2 reads SAAADI. V was trimmed by 8 bases and J by 3 bases, leaving 24 bases between them. CDR3 length equals 17 residues.

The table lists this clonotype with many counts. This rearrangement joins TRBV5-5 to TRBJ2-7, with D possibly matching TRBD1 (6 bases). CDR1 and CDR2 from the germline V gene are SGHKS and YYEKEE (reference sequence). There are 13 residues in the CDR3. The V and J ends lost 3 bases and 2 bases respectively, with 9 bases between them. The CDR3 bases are TGTGCCAGCAGCTACCCAGGGGCCTACGAGCAGTACTTC. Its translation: CASSYPGAYEQYF.

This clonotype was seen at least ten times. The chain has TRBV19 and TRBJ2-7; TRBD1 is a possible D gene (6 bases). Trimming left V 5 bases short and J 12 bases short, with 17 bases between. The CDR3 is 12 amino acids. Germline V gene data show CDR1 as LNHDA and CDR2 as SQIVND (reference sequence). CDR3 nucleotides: TGTGCCAGTAGTGGGACACCCCTACGTCTGTACTTC. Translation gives CASSGTPLRLYF.

CDR3 protein: CASSIGVQGATDTQYF. CDR3 in DNA: TGTGCCAGTAGTATTGGAGTACAGGGGGCAACAGATACGCAGTATTTT. The V call is TRBV19, the J call TRBJ2-3, with 9 positions matching TRBD1. Trimming at V came to 3 bases and at J to 3 bases, leaving 7 bases not matched to a gene. Germline V gene data show CDR1 as LNHDA and CDR2 as SQIVND (reference sequence). This CDR3 region has 16 residues. Supplemented by reference TRBV19 and TRBJ2-3, the full variable domain reads DGGITQSPKYLFRKEGQNVTLSCEQNLNHDAMYWYRQDPGQGLRLIYYSQIVNDFQKGDIAEGYSVSREKKESFPLTVTSAQKNPTAFYLCASSIGVQGATDTQYFGPGTRLTVL.

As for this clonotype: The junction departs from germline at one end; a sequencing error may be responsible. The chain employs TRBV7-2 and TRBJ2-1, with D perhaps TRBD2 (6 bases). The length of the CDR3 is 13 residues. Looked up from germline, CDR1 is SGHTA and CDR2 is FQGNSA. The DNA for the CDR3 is TGTGCCAGCAGGGGGGGTAATTACAATGAGCCGTTCTTC. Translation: CASRGGNYNEPFF.

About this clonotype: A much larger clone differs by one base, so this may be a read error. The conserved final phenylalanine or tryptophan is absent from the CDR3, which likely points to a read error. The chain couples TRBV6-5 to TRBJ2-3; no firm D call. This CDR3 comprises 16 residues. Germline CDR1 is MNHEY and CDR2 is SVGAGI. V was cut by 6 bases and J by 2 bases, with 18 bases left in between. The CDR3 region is CASSHESRRITDTQYS. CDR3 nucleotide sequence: TGTGCCAGCAGCCACGAGTCCCGACGGATCACAGATACGCAGTATTCT.

CDR3 residues: CSAREGGYKANYGYTF. The CDR3 DNA is TGCAGTGCTAGAGAAGGGGGGTACAAAGCTAACTATGGCTACACCTTC. The gene calls are TRBV20-1 and TRBJ1-2, with D possibly TRBD1 on 6 matching bases. Trimming removed 0 bases from V and 0 bases from J, with 14 bases in between. In germline, CDR1 is DFQATT, CDR2 SNEGSKA (reference sequence). The CDR3 runs 16 residues.

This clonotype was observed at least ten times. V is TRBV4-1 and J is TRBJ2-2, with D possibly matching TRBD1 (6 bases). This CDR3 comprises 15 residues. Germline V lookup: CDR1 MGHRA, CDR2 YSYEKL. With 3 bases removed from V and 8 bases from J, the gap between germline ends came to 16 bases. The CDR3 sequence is CASSHGATGWGELFF. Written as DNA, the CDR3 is TGCGCCAGCAGCCATGGTGCGACAGGTTGGGGGGAGCTGTTTTTT.

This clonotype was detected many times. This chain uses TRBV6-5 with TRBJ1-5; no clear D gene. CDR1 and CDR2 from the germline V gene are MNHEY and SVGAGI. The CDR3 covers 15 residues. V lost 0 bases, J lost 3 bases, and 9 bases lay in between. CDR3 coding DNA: TGTGCCAGCAGTTACTCCCGGGAGTACAATCAGCCCCAGCATTTT. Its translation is CASSYSREYNQPQHF.

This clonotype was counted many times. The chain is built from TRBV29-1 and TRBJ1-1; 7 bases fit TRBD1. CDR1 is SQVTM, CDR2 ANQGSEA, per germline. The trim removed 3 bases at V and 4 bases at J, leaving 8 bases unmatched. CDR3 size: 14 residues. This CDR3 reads CSVDPDRFGTEAFF. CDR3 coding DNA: TGCAGCGTTGACCCGGACAGGTTTGGCACTGAAGCTTTCTTT. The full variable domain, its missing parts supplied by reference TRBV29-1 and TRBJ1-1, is SAVISQKPSRDICQRGTSLTIQCQVDSQVTMMFWYRQQPGQSLTLIATANQGSEATYESGFVIDKFPISRPNLTFSTLTVSNMSPEDSSIYLCSVDPDRFGTEAFFGQGTRLTVV.

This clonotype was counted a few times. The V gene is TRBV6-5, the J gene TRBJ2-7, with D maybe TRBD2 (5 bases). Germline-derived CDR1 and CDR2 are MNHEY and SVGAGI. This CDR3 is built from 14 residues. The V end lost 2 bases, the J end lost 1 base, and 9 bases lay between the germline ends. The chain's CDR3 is CASSYGLMSYEQYF. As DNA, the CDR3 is TGTGCCAGCAGTTACGGACTGATGTCCTACGAGCAGTACTTC.

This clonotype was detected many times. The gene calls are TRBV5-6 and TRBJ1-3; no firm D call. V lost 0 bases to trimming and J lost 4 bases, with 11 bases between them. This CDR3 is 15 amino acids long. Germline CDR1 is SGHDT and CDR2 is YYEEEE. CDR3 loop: CASSLGSGFGNTIYF. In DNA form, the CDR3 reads TGTGCCAGCAGCTTGGGGAGCGGGTTCGGAAACACCATATATTTT.

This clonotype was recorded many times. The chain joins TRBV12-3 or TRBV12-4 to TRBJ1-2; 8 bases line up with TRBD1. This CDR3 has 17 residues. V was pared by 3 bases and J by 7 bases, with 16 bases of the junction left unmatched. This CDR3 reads CASSFLYPGGEAAGYTF. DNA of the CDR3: TGTGCCAGCAGTTTTCTGTATCCAGGGGGCGAAGCCGCTGGCTACACCTTC.